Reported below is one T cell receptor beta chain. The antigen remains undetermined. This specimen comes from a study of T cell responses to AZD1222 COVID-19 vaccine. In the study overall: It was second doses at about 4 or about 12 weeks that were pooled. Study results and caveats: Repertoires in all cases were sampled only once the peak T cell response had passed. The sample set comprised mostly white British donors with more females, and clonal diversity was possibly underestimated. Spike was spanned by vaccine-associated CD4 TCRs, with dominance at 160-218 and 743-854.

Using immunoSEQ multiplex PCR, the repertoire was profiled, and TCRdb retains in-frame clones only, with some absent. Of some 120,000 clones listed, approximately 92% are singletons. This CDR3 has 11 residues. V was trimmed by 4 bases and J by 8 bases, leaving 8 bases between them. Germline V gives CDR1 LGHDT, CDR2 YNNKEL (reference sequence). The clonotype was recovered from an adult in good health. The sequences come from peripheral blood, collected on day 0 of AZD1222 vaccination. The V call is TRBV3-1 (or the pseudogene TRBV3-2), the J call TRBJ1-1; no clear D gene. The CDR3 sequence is CASSRVGEAFF. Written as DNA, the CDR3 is TGTGCCAGCAGCCGAGTAGGCGAAGCTTTCTTT.